Listed here are 25 T cell receptor beta chains from one sample, sequenced in a study of CD8+ T cells in alopecia areata. Reverse transcription of extracted RNA yielded cDNA, which provided the sequencing template. The assay was immunoSEQ multiplex PCR, and TCRdb's table has in-frame clones only and misses some. This sample has roughly 59,000 clones; about half occur once, and the top ten carry approximately 18%. Sequenced material: CD8+ T cells sorted from blood, taken at week 0. These receptors were collected from a human donor with alopecia areata.

This clone turned up a few times. The chain is built from TRBV29-1 and TRBJ2-1; 11 nucleotides line up with TRBD2. Per germline, CDR1 SQVTM and CDR2 ANQGSEA. V was clipped by 6 bases and J by 3 bases; unmatched bases: 4. The CDR3 runs 14 residues. The CDR3 loop is CSVRGTSGYNEQFF. CDR3 nucleotides: TGCAGCGTCAGGGGGACTAGCGGCTACAATGAGCAGTTCTTC.

The V call is TRBV10-3, the J call TRBJ2-7; D remains unclear. Per germline, CDR1 ENHRY and CDR2 SYGVKD. Trimming took 3 bases from V and 7 from J, leaving 13 bases between them. The CDR3 consists of 13 residues. CDR3 bases: TGTGCCATCAGTGAACCTCTTGAGTTGGAGCAGTACTTC. Its translation: CAISEPLELEQYF.

This clone was counted only a few times. This chain joins TRBV9 and TRBJ2-3; TRBD2 is a possible D gene (5 bases). Trimming took off 0 bases at V and 3 bases at J, with 5 bases between the two ends. CDR1 and CDR2 (germline): SGDLS, YYNGEE. The CDR3 covers 13 residues. This CDR3 is CASSVGTTDTQYF. CDR3 DNA: TGTGCCAGCAGCGTAGGGACTACAGATACGCAGTATTTT.

The rearrangement joins TRBV28 to TRBJ2-2, with TRBD1 matching over 9 bases. The CDR3 covers 14 residues. J gave up 5 bases and V 8 bases, and 6 bases lay outside the gene matches. Looked up from germline, CDR1 is MDHEN and CDR2 is SYDVKM. Written as DNA, the CDR3 is TGTGCCAGCCTTGGGACAGGGAGGACCGGGGAGCTGTTTTTT. It specifies CASLGTGRTGELFF.

V usage is TRBV4-1 and J usage is TRBJ2-7; tentative D call: TRBD1 (5 bases). V lost 4 bases and J lost 7, with 11 bases in between. Germline CDR1 and CDR2: MGHRA and YSYEKL. The CDR3 loop spans 12 amino acids. As DNA, the CDR3 is TGCGCCAGCAGCCCAACGTCAGGGGAGCAGTACTTC. It specifies CASSPTSGEQYF.

This sequence joins TRBV29-1 and TRBJ2-3, with D maybe TRBD2 (5 bases). V lost 6 bases and J 3 bases, leaving 13 bases between the germline ends. There are 13 residues in the CDR3. Looked up from germline, CDR1 is SQVTM and CDR2 is ANQGSEA. CDR3 loop: CSVRVEATDTQYF. The CDR3 DNA is TGCAGCGTGAGGGTCGAGGCAACAGATACGCAGTATTTT.

This clone came up a few times. This chain uses TRBV9 with TRBJ2-7; the match to TRBD2 covers 11 bases. V trimming: 3 bases; J trimming: 5 bases; junction bases outside the gene matches: 4. Germline V gives CDR1 SGDLS, CDR2 YYNGEE. This CDR3 is built from 14 residues. The CDR3 sequence is CASSAGLAVHEQYF. The CDR3 nucleotides are TGTGCCAGCAGCGCGGGACTAGCGGTACACGAGCAGTACTTC.

In its sample, this clone was seen a few times. This chain connects TRBV30 to TRBJ2-7, with 10 bases lining up with TRBD1. The CDR3 sequence is 16 residues long. Trimming at V came to 0 bases and at J to 5 bases, leaving 10 bases not matched to a gene. Germline V gene sequence: CDR1 GTSNPN, CDR2 SVGIG (reference sequence). In nucleotides, the CDR3 is TGTGCCTGGAGTGTGACCCCCGGACAGGGGGTTGACGAGCAGTACTTC. Protein product: CAWSVTPGQGVDEQYF.

This chain links TRBV7-9 with TRBJ2-1; D is uncertain. CDR1 is SEHNR, CDR2 FQNEAQ, per germline (reference sequence). V was trimmed by 8 bases and J by 7 bases, leaving 12 bases between them. CDR3 length equals 12 residues. CDR3 loop: CASRLSGNEQFF. CDR3 nucleotide sequence: TGTGCCAGCCGTCTCTCCGGGAATGAGCAGTTCTTC.

This chain uses TRBV7-6 with TRBJ2-3; unclear D gene. The germline V and J ends were trimmed by 2 bases and 2 bases, with 14 bases remaining between them. CDR1 and CDR2 (germline): SGHVS, FNYEAQ. The CDR3 loop spans 16 amino acids. In DNA form, the CDR3 reads TGTGCCAGCAGCTTATACGCTCCCAGAGCCACAGATACGCAGTATTTT. Amino acids: CASSLYAPRATDTQYF.

The J gene is TRBJ2-1, the V gene TRBV19; 10 bases fit TRBD2. The CDR3 is 14 residues long. The ends lost 3 bases at V and 7 bases at J; junction bases unmatched: 3. Germline-derived CDR1 and CDR2 are LNHDA and SQIVND (reference sequence). CDR3 sequence: CASSIASGRNEQFF. The CDR3 region has the DNA TGTGCCAGTAGTATCGCTAGCGGGAGAAATGAGCAGTTCTTC.

This chain uses TRBV30 with TRBJ2-5; 9 bases align to TRBD1. The CDR3 runs to 14 residues. The germline V gene encodes CDR1 GTSNPN and CDR2 SVGIG (reference sequence). V shed 5 bases, J shed 2 bases, and the junction held 6 bases outside the gene matches. DNA for the CDR3: TGTGCCTGGGAGTCCGGGACAGGGCAAGAGACCCAGTACTTC. Translation: CAWESGTGQETQYF.

V and J are TRBV10-2 and TRBJ1-5; the D gene is possibly TRBD1 (6 bases). This CDR3 contains 12 residues. CDR1 and CDR2 (germline): WSHSY, SAAADI. V shed 8 bases and J shed 1 base, with 6 bases lying between them. Written as DNA, the CDR3 is TGCGCCAGCGGACAGAGCAATCAGCCCCAGCATTTT. Translated, it gives CASGQSNQPQHF.

V gene TRBV28 combines with J gene TRBJ2-7; TRBD2 matches at 8 bases. CDR1 is MDHEN, CDR2 SYDVKM, per germline. After removal of 6 bases from V and 6 bases from J, the junction contained 16 bases not matched to a gene. The length of the CDR3 is 16 residues. The CDR3 reads CASSLTTGGPYGEQYF. CDR3 nucleotide sequence: TGTGCCAGCAGCCTGACGACGGGAGGGCCCTACGGCGAGCAGTACTTC.

J is TRBJ2-7 and V is TRBV28, with a tentative D call TRBD2 (6 bases). The CDR3 extends over 14 amino acids. V was pared by 2 bases and J by 3 bases, with 11 bases between. Germline loops: CDR1 MDHEN, CDR2 SYDVKM. CDR3 sequence (DNA): TGTGCCAGCAGTTTAGGTGGGAGGAGCTACGAGCAGTACTTC. Its protein is CASSLGGRSYEQYF.

J is TRBJ2-1 and V is TRBV4-1, with 8 bases aligning to TRBD2. Germline lookup yields CDR1 MGHRA and CDR2 YSYEKL. This CDR3 has 13 residues. V was clipped by 3 bases and J by 9 bases; unmatched bases: 4. CDR3 sequence (DNA): TGCGCCAGCAGCCAGGGACTAGAGGGTGAGCAGTTCTTC. As protein: CASSQGLEGEQFF.

This chain connects TRBV4-1 to TRBJ2-7, with a tentative D call TRBD2 (6 bases). The ends were cut back, 3 bases at V and 6 bases at J, with 15 bases in the middle. The germline gives CDR1 MGHRA, CDR2 YSYEKL. The length of the CDR3 is 14 residues. This CDR3 reads CASSQISTGGEQYF. The CDR3 DNA is TGCGCCAGCAGCCAGATTTCAACCGGGGGCGAGCAGTACTTC.

The chain employs TRBV29-1 and TRBJ2-1, with D hard to call. Germline loops: CDR1 SQVTM, CDR2 ANQGSEA. V was cut by 7 bases and J by 0 bases, with 13 bases left in between. This CDR3 comprises 14 residues. In nucleotides, the CDR3 is TGCAGCGCCGAGTTGACGGACTCCTACAATGAGCAGTTCTTC. Translating it yields CSAELTDSYNEQFF.

This chain uses TRBV5-7 with TRBJ2-1; D possibly corresponds to TRBD1 (6 bases). TRBV5-7 is sorted into the ORF group, with uncertain function. CDR3 size: 15 residues. The germline V and J ends were trimmed by 1 base and 0 bases, with 8 bases remaining between them. CDR3 sequence: CASSLWGLSYNEQFF. The CDR3 DNA is TGTGCCAGCAGCTTGTGGGGGCTCTCCTACAATGAGCAGTTCTTC.

The chain joins TRBV7-9 to TRBJ1-2; 12 bases align to TRBD1. Germline-derived CDR1 and CDR2 are SEHNR and FQNEAQ (reference sequence). The CDR3 is made up of 18 amino acids. The junction had 10 bases not matched to a gene; V was cut back by 5 bases and J by 0 bases. CDR3 nucleotides: TGTGCCAGCAGCGCCGGGACAGGGGGCTTCTTAGCTAACTATGGCTACACCTTC. It translates to CASSAGTGGFLANYGYTF.

This chain uses TRBV19 with TRBJ1-5; 7 bases are shared with TRBD1. The V segment lost 0 bases and the J segment 0 bases; nucleotides outside the gene matches: 11. The CDR3 is made up of 19 amino acids. Germline assignment: CDR1 LNHDA and CDR2 SQIVND (reference sequence). The chain's CDR3 is CASSIDPGQPNYSNQPQHF. The CDR3 DNA reads as TGTGCCAGTAGTATAGACCCGGGACAGCCGAACTATAGCAATCAGCCCCAGCATTTT.

The V call is TRBV7-2, the J call TRBJ1-5; D unresolved. The CDR3 spans 18 residues. Germline V gives CDR1 SGHTA, CDR2 FQGNSA. V shed 1 base and J shed 5 bases, with 21 bases lying between them. The chain's CDR3 is CASSLVGWLSDGYQPQHF. In nucleotides, the CDR3 is TGTGCCAGCAGCTTAGTAGGGTGGTTATCCGACGGTTATCAGCCCCAGCATTTT.

This clone turned up a few times. The rearrangement links TRBV29-1 to TRBJ2-5; 9 positions match TRBD1. J lost 4 bases, V lost 7 bases, and 4 bases had no gene match. This CDR3 contains 12 residues. Germline V gene lookup returns CDR1 SQVTM and CDR2 ANQGSEA. CDR3 coding DNA: TGCAGCGCCTCGGACAGGGGAGAGACCCAGTACTTC. Protein: CSASDRGETQYF.

This clone was picked up a small number of times. This rearrangement joins TRBV7-9 to TRBJ2-7, with D tentatively TRBD2 (7 bases). V was clipped by 0 bases and J by 3 bases, with 15 bases between them. The CDR3 has 16 residues. Germline loops: CDR1 SEHNR, CDR2 FQNEAQ (reference sequence). Here the CDR3 DNA reads TGTGCCAGCAGCTTAGCGAGGGGGGGCGCAAGCTACGAGCAGTACTTC. Its translation is CASSLARGGASYEQYF. Full variable domain (missing parts from reference TRBV7-9 and TRBJ2-7): DTGVSQNPRHKITKRGQNVTFRCDPISEHNRLYWYRQTLGQGPEFLTYFQNEAQLEKSRLLSDRFSAERPKGSFSTLEIQRTEQGDSAMYLCASSLARGGASYEQYFGPGTRLTVT.

The chain links TRBV6-5 to TRBJ1-1; D gene ambiguous. Trimming left V 8 bases short and J 3 bases short, with 16 bases between. Germline assignment: CDR1 MNHEY and CDR2 SVGAGI. The CDR3 extends over 14 amino acids. The CDR3 DNA sequence: TGTGCCAGCGCGCTAAGGGTTTCCGACACTGAAGCTTTCTTT. Translation: CASALRVSDTEAFF.